This T cell receptor beta chain is from a study of blood T cell repertoires in COVID-19. This clone appeared a few times. Trimming took off 0 bases at V and 8 bases at J, with 23 bases between the two ends. Germline assignment: CDR1 SGDLS and CDR2 YYNGEE. The length of the CDR3 is 17 residues. Sequencing used immunoSEQ multiplex PCR; TCRdb keeps in-frame clones, though not all of them. The repertoire consists of approximately 290,000 clones, with approximately 85% occurring once and the leading ten covering more than 3.5%. Sequenced: PBMCs or T cells enriched from blood (not recorded which). J is TRBJ1-2 and V is TRBV9, with a weak D call TRBD1 (5 bases). The sequence derives from a young woman who had recovered from COVID-19. The CDR3 protein is CASSVAVEGSLLRGYTF. CDR3 DNA sequence: TGTGCCAGCAGCGTAGCGGTGGAGGGGTCGCTACTGAGAGGCTACACCTTC.